Shown below are 7 T cell receptor beta chains from a single sample sequenced in a study of cytomegalovirus exposure and HLA in healthy donors. The PCR had 60 Vbeta and 13 Jbeta primers. Generated by immunoSEQ multiplex PCR, the TCRdb table keeps only in-frame clones and is missing some. This sample yields about 250,000 clones, of which around 65% are seen a single time; over 2% belongs to the top ten. Sequencing was performed on PBMCs. The receptor set was obtained from a female donor in good health and CMV-seronegative.

V gene TRBV27 combines with J gene TRBJ1-6, with D possibly TRBD1 on 6 matching bases. The CDR3 spans 16 residues. The V end was cut by 7 bases, the J end by 6 bases, with 19 bases between. Per germline, CDR1 MNHEY and CDR2 SMNVEV (reference sequence). CDR3 sequence (DNA): TGTGCCAGCACAAGTTATGGGAACAGGGTTAATTCACCCCTCCACTTT. Its translation: CASTSYGNRVNSPLHF.

The chain employs TRBV27 and TRBJ1-1; 7 bases line up with TRBD1. V dropped 8 bases and J dropped 4; count of bases not matched to a gene: 7. In germline, CDR1 is MNHEY, CDR2 SMNVEV (reference sequence). The CDR3 has 13 amino acids. DNA of the CDR3: TGTGCCAGCGGTTCGGCAGGGGGCACTGAAGCTTTCTTT. It translates to CASGSAGGTEAFF.

The J gene is TRBJ2-7, the V gene TRBV11-2; TRBD1 aligns across 8 bases. The junction had 13 bases not matched to a gene; V was cut back by 9 bases and J by 3 bases. The CDR3 is 15 amino acids. Germline assignment: CDR1 SGHAT and CDR2 FQNNGV. This CDR3 reads CARSPGQEEHYEQYF. The CDR3 DNA is TGTGCCAGAAGCCCGGGACAGGAGGAACACTACGAGCAGTACTTC.

In its sample, this clone was seen a few times. The J gene is TRBJ1-3, the V gene TRBV11-3, with unresolved D. CDR1 and CDR2 from the germline V gene are SGHNT and YENEEA. This CDR3 spans 17 amino acids. With 5 bases removed from V and 0 bases from J, the gap between germline ends came to 17 bases. Here the CDR3 reads CASSTGLSEVSGNTIYF. CDR3 coding DNA: TGTGCCAGCAGCACTGGTTTATCCGAGGTCTCTGGAAACACCATATATTTT.

V is TRBV7-3 and J is TRBJ1-2, with D perhaps matching TRBD1 (6 bases). The CDR3 totals 13 residues. The germline CDR1 and CDR2 sequences are SGHTA and FQGTGA. Deletions cut 1 base from V and 12 bases from J, with 15 bases between. In nucleotides, the CDR3 is TGTGCCAGCAGCTTAAGGGAACAGGGCCCCCACACCTTC. Protein sequence: CASSLREQGPHTF.

This chain joins TRBV7-9 and TRBJ2-1, with D possibly being TRBD2 (6 bases). CDR1 and CDR2 from the germline V gene are SEHNR and FQNEAQ (reference sequence). V shed 4 bases and J shed 8 bases, with 18 bases lying between them. CDR3 length: 15 amino acids. The CDR3 DNA reads as TGTGCCAGCAGCTCTCCTTGGGGCGGGAAGGATGAGCAGTTCTTC. The encoded protein is CASSSPWGGKDEQFF.

This rearrangement joins TRBV9 to TRBJ2-1; 12 positions match TRBD2. Trimming cost V 4 bases and J 6 bases; bases outside gene matches: 5. This CDR3 comprises 15 residues. Per the germline V gene, CDR1 is SGDLS and CDR2 is YYNGEE. CDR3 DNA sequence: TGTGCCAGCAGCCCCAGACTAGCGGGGGTCAATGAGCAGTTCTTC. Its translation: CASSPRLAGVNEQFF.